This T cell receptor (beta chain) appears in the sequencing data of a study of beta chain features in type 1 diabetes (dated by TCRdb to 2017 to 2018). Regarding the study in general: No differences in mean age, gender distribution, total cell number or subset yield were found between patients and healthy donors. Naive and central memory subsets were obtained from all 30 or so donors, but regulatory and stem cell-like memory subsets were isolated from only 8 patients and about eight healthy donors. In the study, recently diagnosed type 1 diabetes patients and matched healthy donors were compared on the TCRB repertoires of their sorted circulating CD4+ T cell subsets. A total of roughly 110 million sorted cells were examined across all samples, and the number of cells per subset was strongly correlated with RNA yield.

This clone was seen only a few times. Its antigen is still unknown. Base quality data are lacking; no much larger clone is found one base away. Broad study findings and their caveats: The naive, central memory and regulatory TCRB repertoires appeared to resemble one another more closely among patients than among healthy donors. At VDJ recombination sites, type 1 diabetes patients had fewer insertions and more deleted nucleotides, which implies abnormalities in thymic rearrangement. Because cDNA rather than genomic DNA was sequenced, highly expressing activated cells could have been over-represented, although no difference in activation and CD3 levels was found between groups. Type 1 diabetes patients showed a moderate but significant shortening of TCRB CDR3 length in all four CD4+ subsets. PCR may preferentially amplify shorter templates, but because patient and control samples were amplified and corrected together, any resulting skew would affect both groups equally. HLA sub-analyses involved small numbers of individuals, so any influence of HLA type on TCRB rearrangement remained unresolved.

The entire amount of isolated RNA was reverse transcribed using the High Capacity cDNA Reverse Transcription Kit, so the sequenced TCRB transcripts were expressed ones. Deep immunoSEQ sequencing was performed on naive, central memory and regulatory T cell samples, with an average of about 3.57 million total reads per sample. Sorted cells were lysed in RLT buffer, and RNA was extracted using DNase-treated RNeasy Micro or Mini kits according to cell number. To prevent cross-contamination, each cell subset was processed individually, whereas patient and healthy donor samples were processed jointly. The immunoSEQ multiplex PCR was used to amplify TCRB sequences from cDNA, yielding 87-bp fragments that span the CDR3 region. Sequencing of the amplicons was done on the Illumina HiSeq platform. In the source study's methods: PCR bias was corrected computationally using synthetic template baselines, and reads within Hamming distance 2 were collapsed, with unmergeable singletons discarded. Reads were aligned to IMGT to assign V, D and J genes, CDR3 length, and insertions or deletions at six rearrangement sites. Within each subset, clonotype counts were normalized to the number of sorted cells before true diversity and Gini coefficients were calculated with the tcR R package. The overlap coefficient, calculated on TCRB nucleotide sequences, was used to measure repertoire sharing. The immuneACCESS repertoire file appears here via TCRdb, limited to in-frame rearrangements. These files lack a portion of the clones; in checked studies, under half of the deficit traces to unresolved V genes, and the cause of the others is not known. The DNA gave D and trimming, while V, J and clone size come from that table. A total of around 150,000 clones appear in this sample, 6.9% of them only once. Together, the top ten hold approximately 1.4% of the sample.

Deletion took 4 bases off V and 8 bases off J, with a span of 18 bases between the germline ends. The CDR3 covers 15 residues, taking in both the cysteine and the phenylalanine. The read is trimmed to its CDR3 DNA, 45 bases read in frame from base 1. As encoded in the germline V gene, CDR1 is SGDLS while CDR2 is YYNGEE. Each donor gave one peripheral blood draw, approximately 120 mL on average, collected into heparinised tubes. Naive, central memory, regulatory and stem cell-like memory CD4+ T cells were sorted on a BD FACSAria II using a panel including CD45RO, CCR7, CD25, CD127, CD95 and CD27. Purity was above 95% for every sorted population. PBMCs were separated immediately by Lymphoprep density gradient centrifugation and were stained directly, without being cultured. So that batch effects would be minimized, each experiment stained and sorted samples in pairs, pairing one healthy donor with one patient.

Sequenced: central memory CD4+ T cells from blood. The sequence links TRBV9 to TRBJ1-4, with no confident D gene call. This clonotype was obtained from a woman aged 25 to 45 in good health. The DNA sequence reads TGTGCCAGCAGCCCCAGACCCGATCCTAGGGAAAAACTGTTTTTT. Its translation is CASSPRPDPREKLFF.